These T cell receptor beta chains were read from a single sample in a study of technical replicates of blood from several donors. Here immunoSEQ multiplex PCR was the method, and the copy in TCRdb shows in-frame clones only, minus some. Of 83,000 or so clones listed, around nine tenths are singletons. Material for sequencing was T cells isolated from PBMCs. These receptor sequences come from a human donor in good health. CDR3s include the opening cysteine and the closing phenylalanine or tryptophan. D genes are given only for firm matches. Size values are once, few and many counts, or a class for expanded clones, and some rows have none.

j_gene | v_gene | len | abundance | d_gene | CDR3nt | CDR3aa
TRBJ1-1 | TRBV19 | 11 | - | - | TGTGCCAGTAGAGGGGTACTGTCCGCTTTCTTT | CASRGVLSAFF
TRBJ1-3 | TRBV5-1 | 15 | - | TRBD1 | TGCGCCAGCAGTTATAACAGGGGGATCGGAAACACCATATATTTT | CASSYNRGIGNTIYF
TRBJ2-7 | TRBV19 | 14 | once | TRBD1 | TGTGCCAGTAGTCCGGGACAGGGTTGGTACGAGCAGTACTTC | CASSPGQGWYEQYF
TRBJ2-2 | TRBV11-2 | 15 | - | - | TGTGCCAGCAGCTTAGTGTTCTATAACACCGGGGAGCTGTTTTTT | CASSLVFYNTGELFF
TRBJ2-3 | TRBV12-5 | 16 | - | TRBD1 | TGTGCTAGTGGCCCCGGACAGGGCTTGGTCACAGATACGCAGTATTTT | CASGPGQGLVTDTQYF
TRBJ2-1 | TRBV5-1 | 11 | once | TRBD1 | TGCGCCAGCGAAACAGGGGGTGAGCAGTTCTTC | CASETGGEQFF
TRBJ2-2 | TRBV7-9 | 13 | - | - | TGTGCCAGCACACTCAGGGGCGCCGGGGAGCTGTTTTTT | CASTLRGAGELFF
TRBJ1-4 | TRBV5-1 | 15 | - | TRBD1 | TGCGCCAGCAGCTTCCGGACAGGTACAAATGAAAAACTGTTTTTT | CASSFRTGTNEKLFF
TRBJ2-5 | TRBV9 | 14 | - | TRBD1 | TGTGCCAGCAGCACAGGACAGGGATGGGAGACCCAGTACTTC | CASSTGQGWETQYF
TRBJ2-7 | TRBV5-1 | 14 | - | - | TGCGCCAGCAGCTTGGCCCGCGGGACCTACGAGCAGTACTTC | CASSLARGTYEQYF
TRBJ2-2 | TRBV28 | 15 | - | TRBD1 | TGTGCCAGCAGTTTTACCGGGACAGGGTCCGGGGAGCTGTTTTTT | CASSFTGTGSGELFF
TRBJ2-3 | TRBV5-1 | 17 | once | TRBD1 | TGCGCCAGCAGCTTGGGCCATACAGGGGGCGGAGCAGATACGCAGTATTTT | CASSLGHTGGGADTQYF
TRBJ2-5 | TRBV5-1 | 15 | - | - | TGCGCCAGCAGCTCACAGGGCCCACCAGGAGAGACCCAGTACTTC | CASSSQGPPGETQYF
TRBJ2-4 | TRBV6-5 | 14 | - | - | TGTGCCAGCGCCCCTGCAGGGATAGGAAACATTCAGTACTTC | CASAPAGIGNIQYF
TRBJ1-1 | TRBV27 | 17 | - | TRBD1 | TGTGCCAGCAGCCAGAAACCATCCGGGACAGGGGTCGGGGGAGCTTTCTTT | CASSQKPSGTGVGGAFF
TRBJ1-4 | TRBV5-6 | 17 | - | TRBD1 | TGTGCCAGCAGTAGGGACAGGGGGGTTGCAACTAATGAAAAACTGTTTTTT | CASSRDRGVATNEKLFF
TRBJ2-3 | TRBV5-8 | 15 | - | - | TGTGCCAGCAGCTTGGAATGGTTGGGCGCAGATACGCAGTATTTT | CASSLEWLGADTQYF
TRBJ2-7 | TRBV21-1 | 22 | - | - | TGTGCCAGCAGCTGGCGGGACAGGGCCTTGCGCGCGGGCCCCGCCACTGAGGACGAGCAGTACTTC | CASSWRDRALRAGPATEDEQYF
TRBJ2-5 | TRBV7-9 | 17 | - | TRBD1 | TGTGCCAGTAGCTTTTTTATATCAGGGGGAATACAAGAGACCCAGTACTTC | CASSFFISGGIQETQYF
TRBJ2-7 | TRBV4-1 | 14 | - | - | TGCGCCAGCAGCCAAGATCCCCAGGGTGGTGAGCAGTACTTC | CASSQDPQGGEQYF
TRBJ1-1 | TRBV7-9 | 18 | - | - | TGTGCCAGCAGCTTAGGTTGGGCCGCGCGGGAAGGGAGCACTGAAGCTTTCTTT | CASSLGWAAREGSTEAFF
TRBJ1-1 | TRBV29-1 | 13 | - | TRBD1 | TGCAGCGTTGTAGGACAGGGGAACACTGAAGCTTTCTTT | CSVVGQGNTEAFF
TRBJ2-3 | TRBV30 | 15 | - | TRBD2 | TGTGCCTGGAGTGTAGGCCTAGCGGCTGAGGATACGCAGTATTTT | CAWSVGLAAEDTQYF
TRBJ1-5 | TRBV19 | 15 | - | - | TGTGCCAGTAGTATAGGACAGATTAGCAATCAGCCCCAGCATTTT | CASSIGQISNQPQHF